This T cell receptor beta chain derives from a study of T cells after yellow fever vaccination. CDR3 length equals 14 residues. Trimming left V 1 base short and J 3 bases short, with 10 bases between. In germline, CDR1 is SGHRS, CDR2 YFSETQ. TCRdb re-called the 5' RACE reads with MiXCR, one entry per CDR3 protein. The sample yields 510,000 or so distinct CDR3 sequences, 15% to 20% seen once. The V gene is TRBV5-1, the J gene TRBJ2-5; D not resolved. Sequenced material: PBMCs, taken 15 days after the yellow fever booster vaccination. The sequence was collected from a young man who received the YFV17D yellow fever vaccine. CDR3 bases: TGCGCCAGCAGCTTGACGACCAGCAAAGAGACCCAGTACTTC. The encoded protein is CASSLTTSKETQYF.